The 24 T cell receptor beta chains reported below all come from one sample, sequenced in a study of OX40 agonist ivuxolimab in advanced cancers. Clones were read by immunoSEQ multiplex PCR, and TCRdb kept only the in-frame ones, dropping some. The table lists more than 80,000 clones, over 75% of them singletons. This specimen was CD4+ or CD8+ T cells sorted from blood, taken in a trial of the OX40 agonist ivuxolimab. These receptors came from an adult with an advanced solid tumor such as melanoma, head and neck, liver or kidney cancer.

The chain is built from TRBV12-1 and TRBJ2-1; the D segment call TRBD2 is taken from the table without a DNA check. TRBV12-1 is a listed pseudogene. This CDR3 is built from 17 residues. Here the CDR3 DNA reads TGTGCCAGCAGCTTTGAGGCGAAGCGGGAGCCTTACAATGAGCAGTTCTTC. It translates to CASSFEAKREPYNEQFF.

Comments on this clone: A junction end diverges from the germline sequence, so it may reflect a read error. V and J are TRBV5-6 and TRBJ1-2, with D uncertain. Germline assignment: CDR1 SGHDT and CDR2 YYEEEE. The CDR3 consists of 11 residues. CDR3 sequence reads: CASSLRRIHYF. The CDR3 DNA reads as TGTGCCAGCAGCCTGCGGCGCATACACTACTTC. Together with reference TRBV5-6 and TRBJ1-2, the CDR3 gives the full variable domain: DAGVTQSPTHLIKTRGQQVTLRCSPKSGHDTVSWYQQALGQGPQFIFQYYEEEERQRGNFPDRFSGHQFPNYSSELNVNALLLGDSALYLCASSLRRIHYFGSGTRLTVV.

This CDR3 is CASSSGLAESTDTQYF. CDR3 sequence (DNA): TGCGCCAGCAGCTCGGGACTAGCAGAGAGCACAGATACGCAGTATTTT. This sequence joins TRBV5-1 and TRBJ2-3; 9 bases match TRBD2. The junction had 5 bases not matched to a gene; V was cut back by 3 bases and J by 0 bases. The CDR3 covers 16 residues. Looked up from germline, CDR1 is SGHRS and CDR2 is YFSETQ.

For the CDR3, the DNA is TGTGCCTGGAGTAGAGCTGCGAGAGATACGCAGTATTTT. Protein product: CAWSRAARDTQYF. This chain connects TRBV30 to TRBJ2-3; D ambiguous. There are 13 residues in the CDR3. With 2 bases removed from V and 5 bases from J, the gap between germline ends came to 11 bases. Germline CDR1 reads GTSNPN; CDR2 reads SVGIG (reference sequence).

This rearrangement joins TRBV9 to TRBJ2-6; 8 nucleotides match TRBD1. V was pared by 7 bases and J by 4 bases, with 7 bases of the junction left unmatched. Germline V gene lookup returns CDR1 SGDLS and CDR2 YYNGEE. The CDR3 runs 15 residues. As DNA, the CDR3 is TGTGCCAGCGGCCAGGGGGCGCAGGGGGCCAACGTCCTGACTTTC. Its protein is CASGQGAQGANVLTF.

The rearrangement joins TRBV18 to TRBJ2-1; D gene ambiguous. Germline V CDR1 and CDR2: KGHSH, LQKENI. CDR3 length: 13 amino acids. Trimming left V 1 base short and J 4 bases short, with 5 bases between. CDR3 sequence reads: CASSPQQYNEQFF. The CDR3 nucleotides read TGTGCCAGCTCACCACAACAGTACAATGAGCAGTTCTTC.

CDR3 residues: CASRLRQGWNQPQHF. The CDR3 nucleotides are TGTGCCAGCAGACTCAGACAGGGGTGGAATCAGCCCCAGCATTTT. V and J are TRBV28 and TRBJ1-5, with 8 positions matching TRBD1. The CDR3 covers 15 residues. The germline V gene encodes CDR1 MDHEN and CDR2 SYDVKM. J lost 4 bases, V lost 6 bases, and 8 bases had no gene match.

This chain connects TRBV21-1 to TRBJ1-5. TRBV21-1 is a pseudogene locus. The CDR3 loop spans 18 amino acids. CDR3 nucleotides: TGTGCCAGCAGCATACTTCAGCCAGGGACGGGTAGCAATCAGCCCCAGCATTTT. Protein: CASSILQPGTGSNQPQHF.

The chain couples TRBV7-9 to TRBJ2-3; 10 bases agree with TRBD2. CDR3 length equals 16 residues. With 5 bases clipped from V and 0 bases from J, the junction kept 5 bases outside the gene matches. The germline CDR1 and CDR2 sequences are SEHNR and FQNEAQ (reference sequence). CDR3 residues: CASSNGAGGSTDTQYF. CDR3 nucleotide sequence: TGTGCCAGCAGCAACGGAGCGGGAGGGAGCACAGATACGCAGTATTTT.

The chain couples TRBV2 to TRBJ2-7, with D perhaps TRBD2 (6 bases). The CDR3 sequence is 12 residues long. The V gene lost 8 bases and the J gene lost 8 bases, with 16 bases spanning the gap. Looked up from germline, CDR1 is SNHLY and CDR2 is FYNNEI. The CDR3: CASGGLGQKQYF. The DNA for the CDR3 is TGTGCCAGCGGAGGGTTAGGGCAGAAGCAGTACTTC. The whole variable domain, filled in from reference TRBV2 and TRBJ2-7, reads EPEVTQTPSHQVTQMGQEVILRCVPISNHLYFYWYRQILGQKVEFLVSFYNNEISEKSEIFDDQFSVERPDGSNFTLKIRSTKLEDSAMYFCASGGLGQKQYFGPGTRLTVT.

The CDR3 here is CASSQDLGTGGATQYF. CDR3 bases: TGCGCCAGCAGCCAAGATCTAGGGACAGGGGGCGCGACCCAGTACTTC. This chain joins TRBV4-3 and TRBJ2-5; 12 bases are shared with TRBD1. There are 16 residues in the CDR3. Germline lookup yields CDR1 LGHNA and CDR2 YSLEER. V was clipped by 0 bases and J by 7 bases; unmatched bases: 6.

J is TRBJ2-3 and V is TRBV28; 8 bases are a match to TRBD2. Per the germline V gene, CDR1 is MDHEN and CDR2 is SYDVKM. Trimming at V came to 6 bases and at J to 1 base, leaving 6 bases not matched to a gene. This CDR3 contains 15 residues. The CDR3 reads CASSWTGGGTDTQYF. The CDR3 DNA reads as TGTGCCAGCAGCTGGACGGGGGGGGGCACAGATACGCAGTATTTT.

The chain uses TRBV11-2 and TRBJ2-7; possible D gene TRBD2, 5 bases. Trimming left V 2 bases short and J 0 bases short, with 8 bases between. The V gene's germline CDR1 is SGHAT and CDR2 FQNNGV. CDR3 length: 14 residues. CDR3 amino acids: CASSLSSDSYEQYF. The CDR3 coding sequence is TGTGCCAGCAGCTTAAGTAGCGACTCCTACGAGCAGTACTTC. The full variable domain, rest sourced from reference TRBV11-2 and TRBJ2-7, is EAGVAQSPRYKIIEKRQSVAFWCNPISGHATLYWYQQILGQGPKLLIQFQNNGVVDDSQLPKDRFSAERLKGVDSTLKIQPAKLEDSAVYLCASSLSSDSYEQYFGPGTRLTVT.

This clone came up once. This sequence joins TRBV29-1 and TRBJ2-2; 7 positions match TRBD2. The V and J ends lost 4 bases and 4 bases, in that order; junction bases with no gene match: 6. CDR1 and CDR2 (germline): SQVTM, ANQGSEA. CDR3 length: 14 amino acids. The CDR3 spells CSVVFGGGTGELFF. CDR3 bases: TGCAGCGTTGTATTTGGGGGGGGCACCGGGGAGCTGTTTTTT.

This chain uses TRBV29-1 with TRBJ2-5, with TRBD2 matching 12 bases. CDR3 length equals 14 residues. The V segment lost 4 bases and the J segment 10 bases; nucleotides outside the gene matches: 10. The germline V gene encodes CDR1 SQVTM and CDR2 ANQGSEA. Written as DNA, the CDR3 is TGCAGCGTTGGTCTACTAGCGGGAGGTCGAGACCAGTACTTC. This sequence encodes CSVGLLAGGRDQYF.

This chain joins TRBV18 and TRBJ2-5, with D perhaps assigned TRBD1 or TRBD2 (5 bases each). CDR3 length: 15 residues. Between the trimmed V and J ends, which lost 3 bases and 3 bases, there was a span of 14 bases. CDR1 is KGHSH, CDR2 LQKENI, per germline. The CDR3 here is CASSPRDGVKETQYF. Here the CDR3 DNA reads TGTGCCAGCTCACCTAGGGACGGAGTAAAAGAGACCCAGTACTTC.

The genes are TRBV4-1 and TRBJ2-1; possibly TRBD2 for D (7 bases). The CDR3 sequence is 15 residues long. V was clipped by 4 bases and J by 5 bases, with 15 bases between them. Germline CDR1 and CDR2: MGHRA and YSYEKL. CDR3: CASSRSGRGHNEQFF. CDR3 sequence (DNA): TGCGCCAGCAGCCGGTCAGGGCGGGGGCACAATGAGCAGTTCTTC.

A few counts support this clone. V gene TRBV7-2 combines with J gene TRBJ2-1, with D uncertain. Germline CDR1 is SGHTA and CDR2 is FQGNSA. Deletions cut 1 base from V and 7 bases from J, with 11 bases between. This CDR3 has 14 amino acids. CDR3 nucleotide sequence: TGTGCCAGCAGCTTAGTAACGCAGTTAAATGAGCAGTTCTTC. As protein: CASSLVTQLNEQFF.

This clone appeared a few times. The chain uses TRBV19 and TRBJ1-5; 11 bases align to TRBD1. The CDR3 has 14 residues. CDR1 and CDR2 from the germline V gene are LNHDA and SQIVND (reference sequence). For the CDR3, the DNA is TGTGGGGGGACAGGGGGAATTAGCAATCAGCCCCAGCATTTT. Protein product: CGGTGGISNQPQHF.

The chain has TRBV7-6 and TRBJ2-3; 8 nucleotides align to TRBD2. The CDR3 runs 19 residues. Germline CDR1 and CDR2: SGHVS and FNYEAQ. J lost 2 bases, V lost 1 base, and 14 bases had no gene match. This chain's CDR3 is CASSLESGWVAGHTDTQYF. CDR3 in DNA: TGTGCCAGCAGCTTAGAATCCGGGTGGGTAGCGGGGCACACAGATACGCAGTATTTT.

The CDR3 DNA reads as TGTGCCAGCAGCTTAGCTCCTCTTAGCAATCAGCCCCAGCATTTT. Translation gives CASSLAPLSNQPQHF. The rearrangement joins TRBV7-8 to TRBJ1-5; no definite D call. With 0 bases removed from V and 0 bases from J, the gap between germline ends came to 6 bases. The germline V gene encodes CDR1 SGHVS and CDR2 FQNEAQ. This CDR3 has 15 amino acids.

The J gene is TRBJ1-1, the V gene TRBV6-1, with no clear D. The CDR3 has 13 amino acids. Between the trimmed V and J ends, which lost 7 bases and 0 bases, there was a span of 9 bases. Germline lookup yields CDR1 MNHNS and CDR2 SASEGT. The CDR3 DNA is TGTGCCAGCAATCGACAAATGAACACTGAAGCTTTCTTT. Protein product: CASNRQMNTEAFF.

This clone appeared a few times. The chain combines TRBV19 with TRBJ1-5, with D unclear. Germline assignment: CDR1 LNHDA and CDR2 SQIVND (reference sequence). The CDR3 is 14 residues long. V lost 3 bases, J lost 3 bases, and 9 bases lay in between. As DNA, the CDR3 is TGTGCCAGTAGTATGGTGAGGACCAATCAGCCCCAGCATTTT. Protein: CASSMVRTNQPQHF.

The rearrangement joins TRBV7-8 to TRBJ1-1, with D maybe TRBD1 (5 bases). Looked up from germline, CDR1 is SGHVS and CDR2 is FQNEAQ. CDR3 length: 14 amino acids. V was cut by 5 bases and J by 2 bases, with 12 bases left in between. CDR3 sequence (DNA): TGTGCCAGCAGCACAGTGGGGGGTAACACTGAAGCTTTCTTT. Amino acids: CASSTVGGNTEAFF.